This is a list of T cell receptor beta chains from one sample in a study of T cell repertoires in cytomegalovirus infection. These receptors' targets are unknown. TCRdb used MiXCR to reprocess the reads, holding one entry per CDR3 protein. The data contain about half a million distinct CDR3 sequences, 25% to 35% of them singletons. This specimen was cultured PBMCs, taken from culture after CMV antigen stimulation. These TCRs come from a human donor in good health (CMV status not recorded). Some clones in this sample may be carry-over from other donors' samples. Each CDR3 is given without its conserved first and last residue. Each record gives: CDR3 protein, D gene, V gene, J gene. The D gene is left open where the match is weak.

CDR3aa: ASRQPGPTKGEQF
d_gene: NA
v_gene: TRBV6-6
j_gene: TRBJ2-1

CDR3aa: ASRLGTSFWVPNEQF
d_gene: TRBD2
v_gene: TRBV12-3/TRBV12-4
j_gene: TRBJ2-1

CDR3aa: AIRDERDLNTEAF
d_gene: NA
v_gene: TRBV10-3
j_gene: TRBJ1-1

CDR3aa: ASSYSDSTGVEQY
d_gene: NA
v_gene: TRBV6-6
j_gene: TRBJ2-7

CDR3aa: ASSTGRGPQH
d_gene: NA
v_gene: TRBV19
j_gene: TRBJ1-5

CDR3aa: ASRRTGGIGTEAF
d_gene: TRBD1
v_gene: TRBV19
j_gene: TRBJ1-1

CDR3aa: ASSSSIGGTQY
d_gene: NA
v_gene: TRBV7-2
j_gene: TRBJ2-3

CDR3aa: ASSVAVEGTEAF
d_gene: NA
v_gene: TRBV9
j_gene: TRBJ1-1

CDR3aa: ASKRSGSLNEQF
d_gene: TRBD2
v_gene: TRBV25-1
j_gene: TRBJ2-1

CDR3aa: ASSPLRTGAYEQY
d_gene: TRBD1
v_gene: TRBV6-2/TRBV6-3
j_gene: TRBJ2-7

CDR3aa: ASGSFGGRAYNEQF
d_gene: NA
v_gene: TRBV23-1
j_gene: TRBJ2-1

CDR3aa: ASSYLKRQTPTDTQY
d_gene: NA
v_gene: TRBV6-2/TRBV6-3
j_gene: TRBJ2-3

CDR3aa: ASSSSLGYT
d_gene: NA
v_gene: TRBV7-2
j_gene: TRBJ1-2

CDR3aa: ASSLSIAGGEETQY
d_gene: TRBD2
v_gene: TRBV28
j_gene: TRBJ2-5

CDR3aa: AISPRGQGFYEQY
d_gene: TRBD1
v_gene: TRBV10-3
j_gene: TRBJ2-7

CDR3aa: ASSTGQGDVLT
d_gene: TRBD1
v_gene: TRBV7-9
j_gene: TRBJ2-6

CDR3aa: ASAWDSFTYEQY
d_gene: NA
v_gene: TRBV12-5
j_gene: TRBJ2-7

CDR3aa: ASSQDRGAEKLF
d_gene: TRBD1
v_gene: TRBV7-6
j_gene: TRBJ1-4

CDR3aa: AWSATLAGGGRDEQY
d_gene: TRBD2
v_gene: TRBV30
j_gene: TRBJ2-7

CDR3aa: ASSLDRAYEQY
d_gene: NA
v_gene: TRBV5-6
j_gene: TRBJ2-7

CDR3aa: ASYRREGSGYT
d_gene: NA
v_gene: TRBV6-8
j_gene: TRBJ1-2

CDR3aa: ASSLQAGVGNEQF
d_gene: TRBD2
v_gene: TRBV12-3/TRBV12-4
j_gene: TRBJ2-1

CDR3aa: ASSYSSGGKGVQF
d_gene: TRBD2
v_gene: TRBV6-5
j_gene: TRBJ2-1

CDR3aa: ASSQGPTGVQKNEQF
d_gene: NA
v_gene: TRBV4-3
j_gene: TRBJ2-1

CDR3aa: SAMRQGGTEAF
d_gene: TRBD1
v_gene: TRBV20-1
j_gene: TRBJ1-1

CDR3aa: ASSQEETAGVIYNEQF
d_gene: TRBD2
v_gene: TRBV4-3
j_gene: TRBJ2-1

CDR3aa: ASGSADTQY
d_gene: NA
v_gene: TRBV11-3
j_gene: TRBJ2-3

CDR3aa: ASSHGGRDTGELF
d_gene: TRBD2
v_gene: TRBV12-3/TRBV12-4
j_gene: TRBJ2-2

CDR3aa: ATSGLRQRNTGELF
d_gene: NA
v_gene: TRBV15
j_gene: TRBJ2-2

CDR3aa: ASSQDGRQGPSYEQY
d_gene: TRBD1
v_gene: TRBV4-2
j_gene: TRBJ2-7

CDR3aa: ASSQTPGRWNTEAF
d_gene: NA
v_gene: TRBV4-1
j_gene: TRBJ1-1

CDR3aa: ASSVGRSTDTQY
d_gene: NA
v_gene: TRBV11-2
j_gene: TRBJ2-3

CDR3aa: ASSENLSATDTQY
d_gene: NA
v_gene: TRBV2
j_gene: TRBJ2-3

CDR3aa: ASSLQEGFHYGYT
d_gene: NA
v_gene: TRBV6-5
j_gene: TRBJ1-2

CDR3aa: TSSSRMAREALSSYEQY
d_gene: TRBD2
v_gene: TRBV19
j_gene: TRBJ2-7

CDR3aa: ASSPTDRALRTQY
d_gene: TRBD1
v_gene: TRBV7-2
j_gene: TRBJ2-5

CDR3aa: ASNVQGGGYT
d_gene: NA
v_gene: TRBV6-6
j_gene: TRBJ1-2

CDR3aa: ASSAVGGTNEKLF
d_gene: NA
v_gene: TRBV11-2
j_gene: TRBJ1-4

CDR3aa: ASSRRLIDEQF
d_gene: NA
v_gene: TRBV7-2
j_gene: TRBJ2-1

CDR3aa: ASRTGVQETQY
d_gene: NA
v_gene: TRBV3-1
j_gene: TRBJ2-5

CDR3aa: ASSRQGINYEQY
d_gene: TRBD1
v_gene: TRBV27
j_gene: TRBJ2-7

CDR3aa: ASSFQANTGELF
d_gene: NA
v_gene: TRBV7-2
j_gene: TRBJ2-2

CDR3aa: ATRSPYNEQF
d_gene: NA
v_gene: TRBV24-1
j_gene: TRBJ2-1

CDR3aa: ATGPRTDTQY
d_gene: NA
v_gene: TRBV10-3
j_gene: TRBJ2-3

CDR3aa: ASSLRQTSSGNTIY
d_gene: NA
v_gene: TRBV7-2
j_gene: TRBJ1-3

CDR3aa: ASSYSGSLRPNYGYT
d_gene: NA
v_gene: TRBV6-5
j_gene: TRBJ1-2

CDR3aa: ASSQSEGATQETQY
d_gene: TRBD1
v_gene: TRBV23-1
j_gene: TRBJ2-5

CDR3aa: AWSRQGAWEKLF
d_gene: TRBD1
v_gene: TRBV30
j_gene: TRBJ1-4

CDR3aa: ASSLGGRTQETQY
d_gene: NA
v_gene: TRBV5-1
j_gene: TRBJ2-5

CDR3aa: AIRPSGTNTGELF
d_gene: TRBD2
v_gene: TRBV10-3
j_gene: TRBJ2-2

CDR3aa: ASSPSTGFNEKLF
d_gene: TRBD1
v_gene: TRBV5-3
j_gene: TRBJ1-4